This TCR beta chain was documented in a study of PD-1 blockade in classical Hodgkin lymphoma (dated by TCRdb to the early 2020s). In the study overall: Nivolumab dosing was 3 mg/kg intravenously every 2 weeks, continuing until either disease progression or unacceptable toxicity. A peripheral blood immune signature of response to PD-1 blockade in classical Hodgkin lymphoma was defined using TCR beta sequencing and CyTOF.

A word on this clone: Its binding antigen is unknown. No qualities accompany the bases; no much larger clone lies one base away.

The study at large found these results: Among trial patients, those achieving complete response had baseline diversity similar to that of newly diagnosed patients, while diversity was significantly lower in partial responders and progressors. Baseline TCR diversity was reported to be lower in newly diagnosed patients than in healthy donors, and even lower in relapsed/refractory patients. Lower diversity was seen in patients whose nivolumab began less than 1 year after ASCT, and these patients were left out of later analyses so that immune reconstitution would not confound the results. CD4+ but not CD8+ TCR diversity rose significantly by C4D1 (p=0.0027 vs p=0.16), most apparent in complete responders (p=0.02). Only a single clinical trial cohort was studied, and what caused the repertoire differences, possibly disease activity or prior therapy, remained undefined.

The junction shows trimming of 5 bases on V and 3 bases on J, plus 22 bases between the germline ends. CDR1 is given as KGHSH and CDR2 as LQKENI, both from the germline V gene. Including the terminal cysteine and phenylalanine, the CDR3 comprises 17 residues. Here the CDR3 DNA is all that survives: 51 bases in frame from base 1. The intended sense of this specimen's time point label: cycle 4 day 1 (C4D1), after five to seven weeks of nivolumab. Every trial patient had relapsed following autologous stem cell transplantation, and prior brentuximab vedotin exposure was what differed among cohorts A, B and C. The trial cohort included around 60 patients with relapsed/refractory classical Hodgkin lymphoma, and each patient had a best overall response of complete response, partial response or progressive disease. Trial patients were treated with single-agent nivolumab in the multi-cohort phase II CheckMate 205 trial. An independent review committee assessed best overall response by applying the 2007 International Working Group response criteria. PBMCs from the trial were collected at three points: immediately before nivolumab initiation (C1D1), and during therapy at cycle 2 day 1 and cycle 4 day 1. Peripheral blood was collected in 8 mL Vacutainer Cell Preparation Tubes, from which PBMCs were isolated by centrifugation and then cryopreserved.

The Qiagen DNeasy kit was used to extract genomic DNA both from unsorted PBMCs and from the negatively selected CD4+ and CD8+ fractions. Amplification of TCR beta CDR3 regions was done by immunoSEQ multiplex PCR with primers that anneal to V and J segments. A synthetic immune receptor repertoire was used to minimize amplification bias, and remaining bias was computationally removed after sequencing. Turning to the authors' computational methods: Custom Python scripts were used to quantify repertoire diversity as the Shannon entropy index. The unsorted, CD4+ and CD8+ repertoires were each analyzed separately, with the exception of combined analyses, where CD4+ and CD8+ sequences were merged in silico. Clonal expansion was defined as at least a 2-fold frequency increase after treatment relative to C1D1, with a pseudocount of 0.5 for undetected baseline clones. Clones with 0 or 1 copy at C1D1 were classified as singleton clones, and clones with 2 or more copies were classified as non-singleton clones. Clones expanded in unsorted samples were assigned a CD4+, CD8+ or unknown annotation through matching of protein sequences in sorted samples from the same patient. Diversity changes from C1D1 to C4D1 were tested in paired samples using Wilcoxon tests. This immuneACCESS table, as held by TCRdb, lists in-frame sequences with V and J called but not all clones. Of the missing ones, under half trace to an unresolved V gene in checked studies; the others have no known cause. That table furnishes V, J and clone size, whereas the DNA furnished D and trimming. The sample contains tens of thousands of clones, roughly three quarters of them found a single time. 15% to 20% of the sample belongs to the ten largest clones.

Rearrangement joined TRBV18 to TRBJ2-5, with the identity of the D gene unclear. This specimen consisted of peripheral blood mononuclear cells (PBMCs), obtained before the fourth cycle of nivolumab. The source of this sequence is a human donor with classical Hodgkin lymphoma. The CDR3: CASSSLPISFTEETQYF. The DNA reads TGTGCCAGCTCATCGCTACCTATCAGTTTCACTGAAGAGACCCAGTACTTC.